This T cell receptor beta chain was documented in a study of CXCR3-negative and CXCR3-positive naive CD8 T cells. Findings of the study overall: Freshly isolated PBMCs were used in most assays, given partial CXCR3 loss after freezing. TRB CDR3s of CXCR3-positive naive cells were more hydrophobic than those of CXCR3-negative naive cells. Both of the naive subsets showed about the same high diversity, but memory CD8+ cells had much less.

Remarks on this clonotype: Its antigen is still unknown.

Via 5' RACE with UMI labels, TRB cDNA libraries were prepared. TCRdb reworked the 5' RACE reads into one entry per CDR3 protein, no DNA. The sample totals tens of thousands of distinct CDR3 sequences. A CD45RO-CCR7+CD27+CD95- phenotype identified naive CD8+ T cells. Sequencing input: naive CXCR3+ CD8+ T cells from blood. Subset meaning: CD45RO-CCR7+CD27+CD95- naive CD8+ T cells expressing CXCR3 (TNR3+). This clonotype originated in a human donor in good health. Some clones in this sample may be carry-over from other donors' samples.

CDR3 sequence: CASSPWSEAGGEQYF. The V and J genes are TRBV5-1 and TRBJ2-7; no DNA is available, so the TRBD1 call from TCRdb remains unchecked. This CDR3 contains 15 residues. Germline CDR1 is SGHRS and CDR2 is YFSETQ.